The entry that follows covers one T cell receptor beta chain sequence. Produced via immunoSEQ multiplex PCR; TCRdb's table is partial and in-frame only. The table records roughly 62,000 clones, about 80% of them present only once. The data derive from a study of radiotherapy plus CTLA-4 blockade in lung cancer. V was cut by 0 bases and J by 4 bases, with 3 bases left in between. The CDR3 is made up of 12 amino acids. Germline CDR1 is MNHNY and CDR2 is SVGAGI (reference sequence). The sequence was collected from a human donor with non-small cell lung cancer who had a complete response to radiotherapy plus ipilimumab. Sequences were derived from peripheral blood, sampled from a patient treated with radiotherapy plus ipilimumab. The V and J genes are TRBV6-6 and TRBJ1-1; D remains ambiguous. Here the CDR3 DNA reads TGTGCCAGCAGTTACTCCACCACTGAAGCTTTCTTT. Amino acids: CASSYSTTEAFF.